Following are 29 T cell receptor beta chains from one sample sequenced in a study of blood T cells in healthy people across ages. Using a J-beta primer mix together with a sample-barcoded 5' primer, a second PCR was run for roughly 7 to 11 cycles. TCRdb fed the 5' RACE reads into MiXCR, producing one record per CDR3 protein. The table has 1.5 million to 2 million distinct CDR3 sequences, under 30% seen once; the top ten hold less than 9.5%. Sequencing was carried out using blood. These receptors were taken from a woman aged 25 to 39 in good health.

The chain joins TRBV9 to TRBJ2-1, with no clear D. This CDR3 comprises 13 residues. Germline CDR1 reads SGDLS; CDR2 reads YYNGEE. With 1 base removed from V and 8 bases from J, the gap between germline ends came to 10 bases. Here the CDR3 reads CASSVSPSDEQFF. The CDR3 region has the DNA TGTGCCAGCAGCGTATCTCCCTCAGATGAGCAGTTCTTC.

A few counts support this clonotype. This chain uses TRBV6-1 with TRBJ2-7, with TRBD2 matching over 14 bases. Germline loops: CDR1 MNHNS, CDR2 SASEGT. The CDR3 has 19 amino acids. Trimming removed 3 bases from V and 3 bases from J; junction bases left unmatched: 13. As DNA, the CDR3 is TGTGCCAGCAGTGAGAGGGGCCGAGGGACTAGCGGGAGACACTACGAGCAGTACTTC. The encoded protein is CASSERGRGTSGRHYEQYF.

The chain employs TRBV20-1 and TRBJ2-7; 9 bases agree with TRBD2. The better agreement between TRBJ2-5 and the DNA end casts doubt on the J call. Germline CDR1 DFQATT, CDR2 SNEGSKA (reference sequence). This CDR3 region has 14 residues. In DNA form, the CDR3 reads TGCAGTGCTATAAGACTAGCGGAGGGAGAGACCCAGTACTTC. This sequence encodes CSAIRLAEGETQYF.

The chain employs TRBV5-1 and TRBJ1-5; D is unclear. V was trimmed by 2 bases and J by 2 bases, leaving 5 bases between them. This CDR3 is 13 amino acids long. Germline CDR1 reads SGHRS; CDR2 reads YFSETQ. The CDR3 nucleotides are TGCGCCAGCAGCTTTGTGGGCAATCAGCCCCAGCATTTT. Its translation: CASSFVGNQPQHF.

The sample holds a few counts of this clonotype. The V gene is TRBV4-1, the J gene TRBJ2-1; D is possibly TRBD2 (6 bases). Germline V lookup: CDR1 MGHRA, CDR2 YSYEKL. Trimming took off 0 bases at V and 0 bases at J, with 12 bases between the two ends. The CDR3 totals 17 residues. The CDR3 DNA reads as TGCGCCAGCAGCCAAGATAGAGGGCGGGGCTCCTACAATGAGCAGTTCTTC. This encodes CASSQDRGRGSYNEQFF.

This clonotype has only a few counts. This chain joins TRBV7-3 and TRBJ2-1; 8 positions agree with TRBD1. Germline V gives CDR1 SGHTA, CDR2 FQGTGA. V was clipped by 5 bases and J by 8 bases; unmatched bases: 8. This CDR3 contains 14 residues. The CDR3 is CASSLGQVGHEQFF. CDR3 DNA sequence: TGTGCCAGCAGCCTGGGACAGGTGGGTCATGAGCAGTTCTTC. The whole variable domain, filled in from reference TRBV7-3 and TRBJ2-1, reads GAGVSQTPSNKVTEKGKYVELRCDPISGHTALYWYRQSLGQGPEFLIYFQGTGAADDSGLPNDRFFAVRPEGSVSTLKIQRTERGDSAVYLCASSLGQVGHEQFFGPGTRLTVL.

This chain links TRBV4-1 with TRBJ1-1; 9 nucleotides agree with TRBD1. The V gene's germline CDR1 is MGHRA and CDR2 YSYEKL. V lost 3 bases and J lost 6; bases outside the gene matches: 5. CDR3 length equals 14 residues. In DNA, the CDR3 is TGCGCCAGCAGCCATACACAGGGGGCGGCTGAAGCTTTCTTT. It yields the protein CASSHTQGAAEAFF.

Turning to this clonotype: A read error may account for a junction end that differs from germline. This rearrangement joins TRBV3-1 to TRBJ1-1, with 10 positions matching TRBD1. The CDR3 totals 13 residues. CDR1 is LGHDT, CDR2 YNNKEL, per germline (reference sequence). The chain's CDR3 is CTSRQGAHTEAFF. The CDR3 DNA reads TGTACCAGCAGACAGGGGGCGCACACTGAAGCTTTCTTT.

Turning to this clonotype: A read error may produce the germline difference seen at one junction end. The V gene is TRBV11-2, the J gene TRBJ1-1, with D maybe TRBD1 (5 bases). CDR1 SGHAT and CDR2 FQNNGV come from the germline V gene. The CDR3 length is 14 residues. The DNA of the CDR3 is TGTGCCAGCAGCTTAGACACGGGGCTCACTGAAGCCTTCTTT. It codes for CASSLDTGLTEAFF.

Notes on this clonotype: A much more abundant neighbour one base away suggests this may be a read error. The chain combines TRBV20-1 with TRBJ1-2, with TRBD1 identical over 7 bases. CDR1 and CDR2 (germline): DFQATT, SNEGSKA (reference sequence). This CDR3 comprises 12 residues. The CDR3 nucleotides are TGCAGGGCTACAGGGGTCAACTATGGCTACACCTTC. Amino acids: CRATGVNYGYTF.

This clonotype was seen only a few times. The genes are TRBV10-3 and TRBJ2-1; perhaps D is TRBD1 or TRBD2 (6 bases each). Germline CDR1 is ENHRY and CDR2 is SYGVKD. The CDR3 runs 14 residues. V gave up 8 bases and J gave up 0 bases, with 11 bases separating them. The CDR3 DNA is TGTGCCATCCAAGGGGGGTTCTCCTACAATGAGCAGTTCTTC. This gives the protein CAIQGGFSYNEQFF.

Here the CDR3 reads CASSLGLASYEQFF. The CDR3 region has the DNA TGTGCCAGCAGTTTGGGCTTGGCGAGTTATGAGCAGTTCTTC. The chain carries TRBV12-3 or TRBV12-4 and TRBJ2-1, with D unclear. V was shortened by 3 bases and J by 8 bases, with 14 bases between the two germline ends. The CDR3 totals 14 residues.

This clonotype was detected many times. The chain is built from TRBV6-2 or TRBV6-3 and TRBJ2-1, with D hard to call. The ends were cut back, 8 bases at V and 4 bases at J, with 6 bases in the middle. In germline, CDR1 is MNHEY, CDR2 SVGEGT. The CDR3 has 11 residues. In DNA form, the CDR3 reads TGTGCCAGCGAAAGGTACAATGAGCAGTTCTTC. This codes for CASERYNEQFF.

There are many counts of this clonotype. CDR3 in amino acids: CASSLQLGVSYEQYF. The DNA for the CDR3 is TGTGCCAGCAGCTTACAGCTCGGAGTTTCCTACGAGCAGTACTTC. V usage is TRBV7-9 and J usage is TRBJ2-7; D is unclear. The CDR3 has 15 residues. Trimming left V 2 bases short and J 1 base short, with 12 bases between. Per the germline V gene, CDR1 is SEHNR and CDR2 is FQNEAQ (reference sequence).

In regard to this clonotype: At one end, the junction sequence differs from germline, possibly due to a read error. The V call is TRBV20-1, the J call TRBJ2-1, with 12 bases matching TRBD2. Germline values: CDR1 DFQATT, CDR2 SNEGSKA (reference sequence). The CDR3 length is 14 residues. The CDR3 DNA follows: TGCCGTGCTAGCGGGGGGGGCTCCTACAATGAGCAGTTCTTC. Residues: CRASGGGSYNEQFF.

This clonotype has only a few counts. V usage is TRBV2 and J usage is TRBJ1-6, with D unclear. The CDR3 is 12 residues long. The germline V gene encodes CDR1 SNHLY and CDR2 FYNNEI. V lost 4 bases, J lost 10 bases, and 8 bases lay in between. CDR3 region: CASSGLRSPLHF. The CDR3 DNA follows: TGTGCCAGCAGTGGTTTACGATCACCCCTCCACTTT.

This clonotype has at least ten counts. The V gene is TRBV7-2, the J gene TRBJ2-1; no definite D call. From germline, CDR1 is SGHTA and CDR2 FQGNSA. This CDR3 region has 14 residues. V was cut by 5 bases and J by 5 bases, with 13 bases left in between. CDR3 sequence: CASSPKANNNEQFF. CDR3 DNA sequence: TGTGCCAGCAGCCCTAAGGCAAACAACAATGAGCAGTTCTTC.

There are many counts of this clonotype. This chain links TRBV7-9 with TRBJ2-7; D unclear. Germline CDR1 and CDR2: SEHNR and FQNEAQ (reference sequence). The CDR3 extends over 13 amino acids. Trimming left V 2 bases short and J 5 bases short, with 10 bases between. This CDR3 is CASSLSQVDEQYF. The CDR3 region has the DNA TGTGCCAGCAGCTTATCCCAGGTGGACGAGCAGTACTTC.

V usage is TRBV28 and J usage is TRBJ2-2; 8 nucleotides agree with TRBD2. The CDR3 consists of 17 residues. The V gene's germline CDR1 is MDHEN and CDR2 SYDVKM. J lost 4 bases, V lost 6 bases, and 13 bases had no gene match. The CDR3 spells CASRLGGTRTITGELFF. The CDR3 DNA is TGTGCCAGCAGGCTCGGGGGGACTAGGACTATCACCGGGGAGCTGTTTTTT.

The chain uses TRBV7-9 and TRBJ2-3, with 7 bases fitting TRBD1. Looked up from germline, CDR1 is SEHNR and CDR2 is FQNEAQ (reference sequence). The CDR3 totals 15 residues. Unmatched junction bases numbered 8, after V lost 5 bases and J lost 3 bases. In DNA form, the CDR3 reads TGTGCCAGCAGCGCGACGCAGGGGGAGACAGATACGCAGTATTTT. Its translation: CASSATQGETDTQYF.

V gene TRBV18 combines with J gene TRBJ2-5, with 7 bases matching TRBD2. V gave up 8 bases and J gave up 4 bases; unmatched junction bases: 7. Germline assignment: CDR1 KGHSH and CDR2 LQKENI. The CDR3 runs 13 residues. The CDR3 loop is CASQNQRGETQYF. DNA of the CDR3: TGTGCCAGCCAGAATCAGCGGGGAGAGACCCAGTACTTC.

The chain links TRBV7-9 to TRBJ1-5; 7 positions agree with TRBD1. Looked up from germline, CDR1 is SEHNR and CDR2 is FQNEAQ (reference sequence). The CDR3 contains 16 residues. The J segment lost 1 base and the V segment lost 1 base, leaving 4 bases of the junction unmatched. DNA of the CDR3: TGTGCCAGCAGCTTAGAACAGGGGAGGAGCAATCAGCCCCAGCATTTT. Its translation: CASSLEQGRSNQPQHF. The full variable domain, rest sourced from reference TRBV7-9 and TRBJ1-5, is DTGVSQNPRHKITKRGQNVTFRCDPISEHNRLYWYRQTLGQGPEFLTYFQNEAQLEKSRLLSDRFSAERPKGSFSTLEIQRTEQGDSAMYLCASSLEQGRSNQPQHFGDGTRLSIL.

As for this clonotype: A much larger clone differs by one base, so this may be a read error. The chain has TRBV5-1 and TRBJ2-3, with D perhaps being TRBD1 or TRBD2 (5 bases each). This CDR3 region has 14 residues. Germline V gene lookup returns CDR1 SGHRS and CDR2 YFSETQ. The V end was cut by 3 bases, the J end by 2 bases, with 10 bases between. CDR3 amino acids: CASSWMGTTDTQYF. The CDR3 DNA is TGCGCCAGCAGCTGGATGGGGACCACAGATACGCAGTATTTT.

This clonotype has a count of ten or more. The chain is built from TRBV7-3 and TRBJ1-5; 7 bases are a match to TRBD1. Trimming cost V 1 base and J 6 bases; bases outside gene matches: 9. This CDR3 spans 16 amino acids. Germline V lookup: CDR1 SGHTA, CDR2 FQGTGA. The CDR3 DNA reads TGTGCCAGCAGCTTAATCCCCGACAGGGAGGGTCAGCCCCAGCATTTT. Translating gives CASSLIPDREGQPQHF.

This clonotype was seen ten or more times. The V gene is TRBV20-1, the J gene TRBJ1-2, with D tentatively TRBD1 (5 bases). There are 16 residues in the CDR3. Trimming cost V 3 bases and J 2 bases, with 19 bases left between them. Germline CDR1 is DFQATT and CDR2 is SNEGSKA (reference sequence). The CDR3 nucleotides read TGCAGTGCTAGTTCGGGGTCTCAGGGAGGGAACTATGGCTACACCTTC. It translates to CSASSGSQGGNYGYTF.

This chain links TRBV29-1 with TRBJ1-2; D is undetermined. This CDR3 is built from 15 residues. Deletions cut 3 bases from V and 7 bases from J, with 21 bases between. Germline V lookup: CDR1 SQVTM, CDR2 ANQGSEA. The CDR3 nucleotides read TGCAGCGTTGAGACCCAGTACAGCTTAGGCGGTGGCTACACCTTC. This translates into CSVETQYSLGGGYTF.

The chain is built from TRBV14 and TRBJ1-1, with TRBD1 matching over 7 bases. Germline CDR1 and CDR2: SGHDN and FVKESK. There are 13 residues in the CDR3. J was trimmed by 6 bases and V by 4 bases; bases with no gene match: 5. The CDR3 is CASSPHRGSEAFF. In DNA form, the CDR3 reads TGTGCCAGCAGCCCTCACAGGGGTTCTGAAGCTTTCTTT.

This clonotype was counted between two and nine times. The chain employs TRBV3-1 and TRBJ2-7; D remains unclear. Trimming took 3 bases from V and 2 from J, leaving 14 bases between them. The germline CDR1 and CDR2 sequences are LGHDT and YNNKEL (reference sequence). CDR3 length: 15 residues. As DNA, the CDR3 is TGTGCCAGCAGCCACGGGTCGGACGCCACCTACGAGCAGTACTTC. As protein: CASSHGSDATYEQYF.

At least ten counts were recorded for this clonotype. The chain is built from TRBV7-3 and TRBJ1-2, with 10 bases matching TRBD1. Trimming cost V 2 bases and J 7 bases; bases outside gene matches: 7. This CDR3 region has 15 residues. The V gene's germline CDR1 is SGHTA and CDR2 FQGTGA. The CDR3 sequence: CASSLSGTGEGGYTF. In nucleotides, the CDR3 is TGTGCCAGCAGCTTATCGGGGACAGGGGAAGGTGGCTACACCTTC.